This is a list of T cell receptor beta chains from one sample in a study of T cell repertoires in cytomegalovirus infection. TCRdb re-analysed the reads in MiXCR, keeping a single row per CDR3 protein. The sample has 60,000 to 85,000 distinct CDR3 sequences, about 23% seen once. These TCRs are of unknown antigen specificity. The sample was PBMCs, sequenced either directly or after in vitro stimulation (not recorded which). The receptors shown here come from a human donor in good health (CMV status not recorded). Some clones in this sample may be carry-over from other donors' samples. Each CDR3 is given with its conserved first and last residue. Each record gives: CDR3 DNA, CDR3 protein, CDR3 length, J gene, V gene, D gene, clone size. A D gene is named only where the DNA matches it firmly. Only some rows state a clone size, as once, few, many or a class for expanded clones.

cdr3_nt: TGTGCCAGCAGCCGTAGCGGGAGCTCCTACAATGAGCAGTTCTTC
cdr3_aa: CASSRSGSSYNEQFF
cdr3_length: 15
j_call: TRBJ2-1
v_call: TRBV7-2
d_call: TRBD2
clone_size: many

cdr3_nt: TGTGCCAGCAGCACCCGCGACAGTCACTTAACCGGGGAGCTGTTTTTT
cdr3_aa: CASSTRDSHLTGELFF
cdr3_length: 16
j_call: TRBJ2-2
v_call: TRBV7-8
d_call: -
clone_size: -

cdr3_nt: TGTGCCAGCAGCGGCTGGCCTAGCGGGAGTAGCTCCTACAATGAGCAGTTCTTC
cdr3_aa: CASSGWPSGSSSYNEQFF
cdr3_length: 18
j_call: TRBJ2-1
v_call: TRBV5-6
d_call: TRBD2
clone_size: few

cdr3_nt: TGTGCCAGCAGTGCCCCCGTCAACTATGGCTACACCTTC
cdr3_aa: CASSAPVNYGYTF
cdr3_length: 13
j_call: TRBJ1-2
v_call: TRBV28
d_call: -
clone_size: few

cdr3_nt: TGTGCCAGTAGTATAGGTTACACACAGCCCCAGCATTTT
cdr3_aa: CASSIGYTQPQHF
cdr3_length: 13
j_call: TRBJ1-5
v_call: TRBV19
d_call: -
clone_size: many

cdr3_nt: TGTGCCAGCAGCTTAAGAGGGTGGAGGGAGACCCAGTACTTC
cdr3_aa: CASSLRGWRETQYF
cdr3_length: 14
j_call: TRBJ2-5
v_call: TRBV7-2
d_call: -
clone_size: -

cdr3_nt: TGTGCCAGCAGTTTAGGAGGTTTGGCTTTCTTT
cdr3_aa: CASSLGGLAFF
cdr3_length: 11
j_call: TRBJ1-1
v_call: TRBV12-3/TRBV12-4
d_call: -
clone_size: once

cdr3_nt: TGCGCCAGCAGCGTTGCCGGGACATGGAATTCACCCCTCCACTTT
cdr3_aa: CASSVAGTWNSPLHF
cdr3_length: 15
j_call: TRBJ1-6
v_call: TRBV5-1
d_call: -
clone_size: -

cdr3_nt: TGTGCCAGCAGCTTAAGGGGGACCCAGTACTTC
cdr3_aa: CASSLRGTQYF
cdr3_length: 11
j_call: TRBJ2-5
v_call: TRBV7-2
d_call: -
clone_size: few

cdr3_nt: TGTGCCAGTACCAAACAGGGGCTTCAGCCCCAGCATTTT
cdr3_aa: CASTKQGLQPQHF
cdr3_length: 13
j_call: TRBJ1-5
v_call: TRBV19
d_call: TRBD1
clone_size: few

cdr3_nt: TGTGCCAGCAGTTTAAGGACAGGGAGAAACTCTGGGGCCAACGTCCTGACTTTC
cdr3_aa: CASSLRTGRNSGANVLTF
cdr3_length: 18
j_call: TRBJ2-6
v_call: TRBV28
d_call: TRBD1
clone_size: few

cdr3_nt: TGTGCCAGCTCACCTACGGACGGCCGGCTAGAGCAGTACTTC
cdr3_aa: CASSPTDGRLEQYF
cdr3_length: 14
j_call: TRBJ2-7
v_call: TRBV18
d_call: -
clone_size: -

cdr3_nt: TGTGCCAGCAGCTTACACAGCGGCTATGGCTACACCTTC
cdr3_aa: CASSLHSGYGYTF
cdr3_length: 13
j_call: TRBJ1-2
v_call: TRBV7-2
d_call: -
clone_size: many

cdr3_nt: TGTGCCAGCAGTTTATACCCGGGACACGGGTCACCCCTCCACTTT
cdr3_aa: CASSLYPGHGSPLHF
cdr3_length: 15
j_call: TRBJ1-6
v_call: TRBV27
d_call: -
clone_size: few

cdr3_nt: TGCAGCGTCCCCGGACAGACCAACACTGAAGCTTTCTTT
cdr3_aa: CSVPGQTNTEAFF
cdr3_length: 13
j_call: TRBJ1-1
v_call: TRBV29-1
d_call: -
clone_size: -

cdr3_nt: TGTGCCAGCAGCTCGAAGCGGGAGGGCAATGAGCAGTTCTTC
cdr3_aa: CASSSKREGNEQFF
cdr3_length: 14
j_call: TRBJ2-1
v_call: TRBV7-8
d_call: TRBD2
clone_size: -